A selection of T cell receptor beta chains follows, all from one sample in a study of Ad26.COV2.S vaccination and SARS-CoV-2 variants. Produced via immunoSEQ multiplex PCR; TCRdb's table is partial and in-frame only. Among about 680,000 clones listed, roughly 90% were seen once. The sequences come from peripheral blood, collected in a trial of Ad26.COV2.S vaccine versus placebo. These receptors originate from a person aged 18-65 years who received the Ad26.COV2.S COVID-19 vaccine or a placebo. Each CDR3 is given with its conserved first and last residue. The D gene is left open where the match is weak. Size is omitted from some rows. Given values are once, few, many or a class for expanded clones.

CDR3nt: TGTGCCAGCAGTCCCACGGGACTAGACACAGATACGCAGTATTTT
CDR3aa: CASSPTGLDTDTQYF
j_gene: TRBJ2-3
abundance: NA
v_gene: TRBV27
len: 15
d_gene: TRBD2

CDR3nt: TGTGCCAGCAGTTTGTTTCCGGGCCTTTTGGGGTACGAGCAGTACTTC
CDR3aa: CASSLFPGLLGYEQYF
j_gene: TRBJ2-7
abundance: NA
v_gene: TRBV6-2/TRBV6-3
len: 16
d_gene: NA

CDR3nt: TGTGCCATCAGTGAGGGGGACAGGTCAGGGGAGACCCAGTACTTC
CDR3aa: CAISEGDRSGETQYF
j_gene: TRBJ2-5
abundance: NA
v_gene: TRBV10-3
len: 15
d_gene: TRBD1

CDR3nt: TGTGCCAGCAGCGTACAGGGAGGAATGGGGGAGCTGTTTTTT
CDR3aa: CASSVQGGMGELFF
j_gene: TRBJ2-2
abundance: NA
v_gene: TRBV9
len: 14
d_gene: NA

CDR3nt: TGTGCCACGAGGGGTACCGCTAGCACAGATACGCAGTATTTT
CDR3aa: CATRGTASTDTQYF
j_gene: TRBJ2-3
abundance: NA
v_gene: TRBV24-1
len: 14
d_gene: NA

CDR3nt: TGTGCCAGCAGCTTGGCCCGGAACTATGGCTACACCTTC
CDR3aa: CASSLARNYGYTF
j_gene: TRBJ1-2
abundance: few
v_gene: TRBV5-5
len: 13
d_gene: NA

CDR3nt: TGTGCCAGCAGTTCCCCGACAGGGGGCTACGGAAACACCATATATTTT
CDR3aa: CASSSPTGGYGNTIYF
j_gene: TRBJ1-3
abundance: NA
v_gene: TRBV28
len: 16
d_gene: TRBD1

CDR3nt: TGTGCCAGCTCACCACCACAGGGGGTTTCGTTCTCTGGAAACACCATATATTTT
CDR3aa: CASSPPQGVSFSGNTIYF
j_gene: TRBJ1-3
abundance: NA
v_gene: TRBV18
len: 18
d_gene: TRBD1

CDR3nt: TGTGCCAGCTCACCACTGGCGGGCTTATACAATGAGCAGTTCTTC
CDR3aa: CASSPLAGLYNEQFF
j_gene: TRBJ2-1
abundance: NA
v_gene: TRBV18
len: 15
d_gene: NA

CDR3nt: TGTGCCACCGCTACCGGGCCTAAGGGCAATCAGCCCCAGCATTTT
CDR3aa: CATATGPKGNQPQHF
j_gene: TRBJ1-5
abundance: NA
v_gene: TRBV19
len: 15
d_gene: NA

CDR3nt: TGTGCCACCAGCAGAGATTATAGGACACCTGAAGCTTTCTTT
CDR3aa: CATSRDYRTPEAFF
j_gene: TRBJ1-1
abundance: NA
v_gene: TRBV15
len: 14
d_gene: NA

CDR3nt: TGTGCCAGCAGCTTGGGGACTAGCGGGGGAGAGCAGTTCTTC
CDR3aa: CASSLGTSGGEQFF
j_gene: TRBJ2-1
abundance: NA
v_gene: TRBV7-2
len: 14
d_gene: TRBD2

CDR3nt: TGTGCCAGCAGATCTACTATGAACACTGAAGCTTTCTTT
CDR3aa: CASRSTMNTEAFF
j_gene: TRBJ1-1
abundance: NA
v_gene: TRBV6-5
len: 13
d_gene: NA

CDR3nt: TGTGCCAGCAGTGGGCGGACTAGCGGGCCTTACGAGCAGTACTTC
CDR3aa: CASSGRTSGPYEQYF
j_gene: TRBJ2-7
abundance: NA
v_gene: TRBV25-1
len: 15
d_gene: TRBD2

CDR3nt: TGTGCCACCAGCAGAGATTCAGAACGGTACGAGCAGTACTTC
CDR3aa: CATSRDSERYEQYF
j_gene: TRBJ2-7
abundance: NA
v_gene: TRBV15
len: 14
d_gene: NA

CDR3nt: TGTGCCAGCAGTTGGGGACAGGCATCTGAAAAACTGTTTTTT
CDR3aa: CASSWGQASEKLFF
j_gene: TRBJ1-4
abundance: NA
v_gene: TRBV7-9
len: 14
d_gene: TRBD1

CDR3nt: TGTGCCAGCAGCGGGGGACAACACACTGAAGCTTTCTTT
CDR3aa: CASSGGQHTEAFF
j_gene: TRBJ1-1
abundance: NA
v_gene: TRBV7-3
len: 13
d_gene: NA

CDR3nt: TGTGCCAGCAGCCACCCTGGCAGCGGTCCGACAGATACGCAGTATTTT
CDR3aa: CASSHPGSGPTDTQYF
j_gene: TRBJ2-3
abundance: NA
v_gene: TRBV3-1/TRBV3-2
len: 16
d_gene: NA

CDR3nt: TGTGCCAGCAGTTGGGGTCGTGAGGCGGGCTACGAGCAGTACTTC
CDR3aa: CASSWGREAGYEQYF
j_gene: TRBJ2-7
abundance: NA
v_gene: TRBV6-5
len: 15
d_gene: NA

CDR3nt: TGCAGCGTTCGGGACAGGGGGCGTGAGCAGTTCTTC
CDR3aa: CSVRDRGREQFF
j_gene: TRBJ2-1
abundance: NA
v_gene: TRBV29-1
len: 12
d_gene: TRBD1

CDR3nt: TGTGCCAGCTCCCCCCCGTCCCTCTCTGGAAACACCATATATTTT
CDR3aa: CASSPPSLSGNTIYF
j_gene: TRBJ1-3
abundance: NA
v_gene: TRBV18
len: 15
d_gene: NA

CDR3nt: TGTGCCAGCAGCCCCTTCGGCTACAATGAGCAGTTCTTC
CDR3aa: CASSPFGYNEQFF
j_gene: TRBJ2-1
abundance: NA
v_gene: TRBV11-2
len: 13
d_gene: NA

CDR3nt: TGTGCCACCAGTGATTCGGCCAGTACGGGGGATTACACCGGGGAGCTGTTTTTT
CDR3aa: CATSDSASTGDYTGELFF
j_gene: TRBJ2-2
abundance: NA
v_gene: TRBV24-1
len: 18
d_gene: NA

CDR3nt: TGTGCCAGCAGCCAGGATTATAGCAATCAGCCCCAGCATTTT
CDR3aa: CASSQDYSNQPQHF
j_gene: TRBJ1-5
abundance: NA
v_gene: TRBV3-1/TRBV3-2
len: 14
d_gene: NA

CDR3nt: TGTGCCAGCAGCTTAGGACAGTTCTCCTACGAGCAGTACTTC
CDR3aa: CASSLGQFSYEQYF
j_gene: TRBJ2-7
abundance: NA
v_gene: TRBV7-2
len: 14
d_gene: NA

CDR3nt: TGTGCCAGCAGTTACTCCCGCGACACTGAAGCTTTCTTT
CDR3aa: CASSYSRDTEAFF
j_gene: TRBJ1-1
abundance: once
v_gene: TRBV6-6
len: 13
d_gene: NA

CDR3nt: TGTGCCAGCAGTGCCGGGACAGGGAAAGAAAAACTGTTTTTT
CDR3aa: CASSAGTGKEKLFF
j_gene: TRBJ1-4
abundance: NA
v_gene: TRBV5-4
len: 14
d_gene: TRBD1

CDR3nt: TGTGCCAGCTCACCATCGGGACAGGGCACCAATTCACCCCTCCACTTT
CDR3aa: CASSPSGQGTNSPLHF
j_gene: TRBJ1-6
abundance: NA
v_gene: TRBV18
len: 16
d_gene: TRBD1

CDR3nt: TGTGCCAGCAGCCCCGGACAGGATGAGCAGTACTTC
CDR3aa: CASSPGQDEQYF
j_gene: TRBJ2-7
abundance: NA
v_gene: TRBV5-6
len: 12
d_gene: TRBD1

CDR3nt: TGTGCCAGCAGTTACTCGACGGGGGACCGGGACGAGCAGTACTTC
CDR3aa: CASSYSTGDRDEQYF
j_gene: TRBJ2-7
abundance: NA
v_gene: TRBV6-5
len: 15
d_gene: NA

CDR3nt: TGCAGCGTCCACCCGCCTAGCGGGAGGGCCTCAGATACGCAGTATTTT
CDR3aa: CSVHPPSGRASDTQYF
j_gene: TRBJ2-3
abundance: NA
v_gene: TRBV29-1
len: 16
d_gene: TRBD2

CDR3nt: TGTGCCATCAGCCCGGGCCCCACCGCCTACGAGCAGTACTTC
CDR3aa: CAISPGPTAYEQYF
j_gene: TRBJ2-7
abundance: once
v_gene: TRBV10-3
len: 14
d_gene: NA

CDR3nt: TGTGCCAGCAGTTCAAGGGGTAGAGACGAGCAGTACTTC
CDR3aa: CASSSRGRDEQYF
j_gene: TRBJ2-7
abundance: NA
v_gene: TRBV7-2
len: 13
d_gene: NA

CDR3nt: TGTGCCAGCAGCTTGGGGGCCGGGACTAGCGGCGTACAAGAGACCCAGTACTTC
CDR3aa: CASSLGAGTSGVQETQYF
j_gene: TRBJ2-5
abundance: NA
v_gene: TRBV5-6
len: 18
d_gene: TRBD2

CDR3nt: TGTGCCAGCAGGATTCAGGCGGTCACTGAAGCTTTCTTT
CDR3aa: CASRIQAVTEAFF
j_gene: TRBJ1-1
abundance: NA
v_gene: TRBV12-3/TRBV12-4
len: 13
d_gene: NA

CDR3nt: TGTGCCAGCAGCTTACGTGCCGCAGATACGCAGTATTTT
CDR3aa: CASSLRAADTQYF
j_gene: TRBJ2-3
abundance: once
v_gene: TRBV11-3
len: 13
d_gene: NA

CDR3nt: TGTGCCACCAGTGATTTTTCCTATGGCTACACCTTC
CDR3aa: CATSDFSYGYTF
j_gene: TRBJ1-2
abundance: NA
v_gene: TRBV24-1
len: 12
d_gene: NA

CDR3nt: TGTGCCAGCAGTCTCGGGACAGGGTGGGCCTACGAGCAGTACTTC
CDR3aa: CASSLGTGWAYEQYF
j_gene: TRBJ2-7
abundance: NA
v_gene: TRBV6-5
len: 15
d_gene: TRBD1

CDR3nt: TGTGCCAGCAGCTTAGGTCGGAACACTGAAGCTTTCTTT
CDR3aa: CASSLGRNTEAFF
j_gene: TRBJ1-1
abundance: NA
v_gene: TRBV5-8
len: 13
d_gene: NA

CDR3nt: TGTGCCAGGCAGGGGGTAGCGGGAGAGAACACCGGGGAGCTGTTTTTT
CDR3aa: CARQGVAGENTGELFF
j_gene: TRBJ2-2
abundance: NA
v_gene: TRBV30
len: 16
d_gene: TRBD2

CDR3nt: TGCGCCAGCGAGTTTGGAGATGAGCAGTTCTTC
CDR3aa: CASEFGDEQFF
j_gene: TRBJ2-1
abundance: NA
v_gene: TRBV5-1
len: 11
d_gene: NA

CDR3nt: TGCGCCAGCAGCTTGGTCCCGGGGTCGAGCTCCTACAATGAGCAGTTCTTC
CDR3aa: CASSLVPGSSSYNEQFF
j_gene: TRBJ2-1
abundance: NA
v_gene: TRBV5-1
len: 17
d_gene: NA

CDR3nt: TGTGCCAGCAGTTCATACAGGGGGCAGCACACCGGGGAGCTGTTTTTT
CDR3aa: CASSSYRGQHTGELFF
j_gene: TRBJ2-2
abundance: NA
v_gene: TRBV6-5
len: 16
d_gene: TRBD1

CDR3nt: TGTGCCACCGGAGGGAGCACAGATACGCAGTATTTT
CDR3aa: CATGGSTDTQYF
j_gene: TRBJ2-3
abundance: NA
v_gene: TRBV27
len: 12
d_gene: NA

CDR3nt: TGTGCCAGCAGCTTTGCACTGGGGGAGACCCAGTACTTC
CDR3aa: CASSFALGETQYF
j_gene: TRBJ2-5
abundance: few
v_gene: TRBV7-3
len: 13
d_gene: NA

CDR3nt: TGTGCCAGCAGCCCCCACCCTCTAGCTCCTGGGGCGGGGAACATTCAGTACTTC
CDR3aa: CASSPHPLAPGAGNIQYF
j_gene: TRBJ2-4
abundance: NA
v_gene: TRBV3-1/TRBV3-2
len: 18
d_gene: NA

CDR3nt: TGTGCCAGCAGCAATAACAGGGCCTACTACGAGCAGTACTTC
CDR3aa: CASSNNRAYYEQYF
j_gene: TRBJ2-7
abundance: NA
v_gene: TRBV7-9
len: 14
d_gene: NA

CDR3nt: TGTGCCAGCTCCCCTGACAGGGGCAATCAGCCCCAGCATTTT
CDR3aa: CASSPDRGNQPQHF
j_gene: TRBJ1-5
abundance: NA
v_gene: TRBV27
len: 14
d_gene: TRBD1

CDR3nt: TGCGCCAGCAGCCAAGACAGCACCTACAATGAGCAGTTCTTC
CDR3aa: CASSQDSTYNEQFF
j_gene: TRBJ2-1
abundance: NA
v_gene: TRBV4-3
len: 14
d_gene: NA

CDR3nt: TGTGCCAGTAGGGCCGGGACTAGCGGGAGAATGACAGATACGCAGTATTTT
CDR3aa: CASRAGTSGRMTDTQYF
j_gene: TRBJ2-3
abundance: NA
v_gene: TRBV19
len: 17
d_gene: TRBD2

CDR3nt: TGTGCCAGCAGCTTAGCGCGAGGGGGAGGGCTCCCGGATACGCAGTATTTT
CDR3aa: CASSLARGGGLPDTQYF
j_gene: TRBJ2-3
abundance: NA
v_gene: TRBV7-2
len: 17
d_gene: NA